This TCR beta chain is from a study of T cell changes during pregnancy in multiple sclerosis. Only in-frame clones appear in the TCRdb table, and some are missing; sequencing was by immunoSEQ multiplex PCR. Of about 73,000 clones in the sample, almost 95% were seen once. CDR3 length equals 15 residues. Germline values: CDR1 MDHEN, CDR2 SYDVKM. V was shortened by 7 bases and J by 5 bases, with 20 bases between the two germline ends. The chain combines TRBV28 with TRBJ1-2; tentatively, D is TRBD1 (6 bases). The source is a female donor in good health, enrolled as a control in a pregnancy study. The source material was peripheral blood, sampled in the third trimester of pregnancy. CDR3 sequence reads: CASTPEDSSAYGYTF. The CDR3 DNA sequence: TGTGCCAGCACCCCCGAGGACAGTTCCGCTTATGGCTACACCTTC.